These 27 T cell receptor beta chains originate from one sample sequenced in a study of T-cell reconstitution after alpha-beta-depleted transplantation in children. Preparation of the TCRbeta library used unique molecular identifiers. TCRdb processed the PCR reads anew with MiXCR; each CDR3 protein has one entry. This repertoire shows fewer than 400,000 distinct CDR3 sequences, roughly 20% found once; its top ten account for around 4%. This specimen was PBMCs from the stem cell graft donor, taken from the stem cell graft. Receptors were obtained from a human donor who donated a stem cell graft to a child with acute myeloid leukemia.

This clonotype was seen many times. The gene calls are TRBV12-3 or TRBV12-4 and TRBJ2-7; possibly TRBD1 for D (5 bases). The CDR3 has 14 amino acids. V gave up 6 bases and J gave up 3 bases, with 15 bases separating them. This chain's CDR3 is CASSPTESFYEQYF. The CDR3 bases are TGTGCCAGCAGCCCGACAGAGAGCTTCTACGAGCAGTACTTC.

This clonotype was seen a single time. The CDR3 DNA reads TGCAGTGCTAGCCGGCTAGTGGCTTACAATGAGCAGTTCTTC. Translation gives CSASRLVAYNEQFF. The chain employs TRBV20-1 and TRBJ2-1; D unresolved. The V and J ends lost 3 bases and 4 bases respectively, with 13 bases between them. This CDR3 spans 14 amino acids. Germline V gene data show CDR1 as DFQATT and CDR2 as SNEGSKA (reference sequence).

This clonotype was recorded many times. This rearrangement joins TRBV20-1 to TRBJ1-5; D gene uncertain. The germline CDR1 and CDR2 sequences are DFQATT and SNEGSKA (reference sequence). The CDR3 length is 16 residues. V lost 3 bases, J lost 0 bases, and 15 bases lay in between. For the CDR3, the DNA is TGCAGTGCTAGGAACCGTGAATGGGATAGCAATCAGCCCCAGCATTTT. It is translated as CSARNREWDSNQPQHF.

This clonotype was observed a handful of times. The V call is TRBV20-1, the J call TRBJ1-5, with 8 bases that match TRBD1. CDR3 length: 17 amino acids. In germline, CDR1 is DFQATT, CDR2 SNEGSKA (reference sequence). The V segment lost 4 bases and the J segment 0 bases; nucleotides outside the gene matches: 11. This CDR3 reads CSANGAGGTLSNQPQHF. CDR3 nucleotide sequence: TGCAGTGCTAACGGGGCAGGGGGCACGCTTAGCAATCAGCCCCAGCATTTT.

The V call is TRBV7-3, the J call TRBJ2-3, with D perhaps TRBD2 (5 bases). Germline CDR1 SGHTA, CDR2 FQGTGA. Trimming left V 3 bases short and J 3 bases short, with 7 bases between. This CDR3 comprises 13 residues. The CDR3 loop reads CASSFGLTDTQYF. The CDR3, as DNA: TGTGCCAGCAGCTTTGGACTTACAGATACGCAGTATTTT.

This clonotype has ten or more counts. The chain employs TRBV29-1 and TRBJ2-1; D is ambiguous. CDR1 and CDR2 (germline): SQVTM, ANQGSEA. Trimming cost V 8 bases and J 12 bases, with 17 bases left between them. The CDR3 length is 11 residues. The CDR3 coding sequence is TGCAGCACCGCTGGCCCGACGGGGCAGTTCTTC. Protein sequence: CSTAGPTGQFF.

This clonotype has at least ten counts. The chain links TRBV5-1 to TRBJ2-2, with 9 bases lining up with TRBD1. The CDR3 is 16 residues long. Germline V gene lookup returns CDR1 SGHRS and CDR2 YFSETQ. J was trimmed by 4 bases and V by 1 base; bases with no gene match: 5. The CDR3 DNA reads as TGCGCCAGCAGCTTGACAGGGGGCCTTGTCACCGGGGAGCTGTTTTTT. Its protein product is CASSLTGGLVTGELFF.

This clonotype appeared a few times. The V and J genes are TRBV12-3 or TRBV12-4 and TRBJ2-5, with D tentatively TRBD1 (5 bases). V dropped 6 bases and J dropped 4 bases, with 12 bases sitting between them. The CDR3 loop spans 13 amino acids. The CDR3 coding sequence is TGTGCCAGCAGACAGGCATTGGGAGAGACCCAGTACTTC. It specifies CASRQALGETQYF.

Many counts were recorded for this clonotype. The V gene is TRBV25-1, the J gene TRBJ2-3; 9 positions match TRBD2. CDR3 length equals 17 residues. From germline, CDR1 is MGHDK and CDR2 SYGVNS. The V segment lost 3 bases and the J segment 6 bases; nucleotides outside the gene matches: 13. The CDR3 is CASSDGISGSGADTQYF. In DNA form, the CDR3 reads TGTGCCAGCAGTGACGGTATTAGCGGGAGTGGGGCGGATACGCAGTATTTT. Full variable domain (rest looked up from reference TRBV25-1 and TRBJ2-3): EADIYQTPRYLVIGTGKKITLECSQTMGHDKMYWYQQDPGMELHLIHYSYGVNSTEKGDLSSESTVSRIRTEHFPLTLESARPSHTSQYLCASSDGISGSGADTQYFGPGTRLTVL.

This clonotype was recorded a few times. The chain links TRBV7-3 to TRBJ1-2; D possibly corresponds to TRBD1 (5 bases). V gave up 2 bases and J gave up 1 base, with 11 bases separating them. This CDR3 comprises 15 residues. Per germline, CDR1 SGHTA and CDR2 FQGTGA. The CDR3 loop reads CASSLYPTDNYGYTF. Written as DNA, the CDR3 is TGTGCCAGCAGCTTATACCCGACAGATAACTATGGCTACACCTTC.

The V call is TRBV12-3 or TRBV12-4, the J call TRBJ2-7; D uncertain. Trimming took off 7 bases at V and 0 bases at J, with 7 bases between the two ends. The CDR3 loop spans 12 amino acids. The CDR3 protein is CASTKGSYEQYF. For the CDR3, the DNA is TGTGCCAGCACTAAGGGCTCCTACGAGCAGTACTTC.

This clonotype was seen a handful of times. The V gene is TRBV5-1, the J gene TRBJ1-1; no clear D gene. Germline CDR1 reads SGHRS; CDR2 reads YFSETQ. The CDR3 spans 14 residues. Trimming stripped 2 bases from V and 6 bases from J, with 14 bases between. CDR3 nucleotide sequence: TGCGCCAGCAGCTTCACAGAGTTGACGGCTGAAGCTTTCTTT. Amino acid sequence: CASSFTELTAEAFF.

The CDR3 reads CASSQDWWTSGTYEQFF. In DNA, the CDR3 is TGCGCCAGCAGCCAAGATTGGTGGACTAGCGGGACCTATGAGCAGTTCTTC. The gene calls are TRBV4-1 and TRBJ2-1; TRBD2 agrees at 12 bases. CDR3 length: 17 residues. The V segment lost 0 bases and the J segment 8 bases; nucleotides outside the gene matches: 8. Germline CDR1 is MGHRA and CDR2 is YSYEKL.

V is TRBV7-2 and J is TRBJ1-4; no firm D call. V was shortened by 6 bases and J by 4 bases, with 12 bases between the two germline ends. CDR3 size: 14 residues. The V gene's germline CDR1 is SGHTA and CDR2 FQGNSA. CDR3 in DNA: TGTGCCAGCAGGTTGAGTCGTAATAATGAAAAACTGTTTTTT. Protein sequence: CASRLSRNNEKLFF.

The rearrangement uses TRBV28 and TRBJ2-5, with 8 bases fitting TRBD1. This CDR3 is 14 amino acids long. Germline assignment: CDR1 MDHEN and CDR2 SYDVKM. Germline trimming cut 6 bases from V and 5 bases from J; bases unmatched to any gene: 8. The CDR3 region is CASRLPTGVETQYF. DNA for the CDR3: TGTGCCAGCAGATTACCGACAGGGGTTGAGACCCAGTACTTC.

V is TRBV7-8 and J is TRBJ2-3; 15 positions match TRBD2. The length of the CDR3 is 20 residues. Germline-derived CDR1 and CDR2 are SGHVS and FQNEAQ. Losses at the gene ends were 1 base for V and 0 bases for J; bases not matched to a gene: 8. The CDR3 DNA reads as TGTGCCAGCAGCTTAGGGTTGGGGACTAGCGGGAGGACTAGCACAGATACGCAGTATTTT. Translation: CASSLGLGTSGRTSTDTQYF.

This clonotype was seen only a few times. The rearrangement joins TRBV7-9 to TRBJ2-5, with 9 bases that match TRBD2. This CDR3 has 15 residues. The germline CDR1 and CDR2 sequences are SEHNR and FQNEAQ (reference sequence). The junction had 8 bases not matched to a gene; V was cut back by 5 bases and J by 4 bases. CDR3 loop: CASSKSTSGAETQYF. Written as DNA, the CDR3 is TGTGCCAGCAGCAAATCGACTAGCGGTGCAGAGACCCAGTACTTC.

This clonotype was seen many times. The V and J genes are TRBV5-5 and TRBJ2-2; possibly TRBD1 for D (6 bases). Between the trimmed V and J ends, which lost 4 bases and 5 bases, there was a span of 18 bases. Germline assignment: CDR1 SGHKS and CDR2 YYEKEE (reference sequence). The CDR3 has 16 amino acids. The CDR3 sequence is CASSMPRDTLTGELFF. The DNA of the CDR3 is TGTGCCAGCAGCATGCCCCGGGACACCCTAACCGGGGAGCTGTTTTTT.

This clonotype appeared many times. The chain recombines TRBV29-1 with TRBJ1-2, with D possibly matching TRBD1 (5 bases). Germline loops: CDR1 SQVTM, CDR2 ANQGSEA. Trimming took 3 bases from V and 4 from J, leaving 15 bases between them. The CDR3 length is 14 residues. This CDR3 is CSVDFGAHVYGYTF. CDR3 in DNA: TGCAGCGTTGATTTCGGGGCGCATGTCTATGGCTACACCTTC.

The chain uses TRBV5-1 and TRBJ2-2; 12 nucleotides line up with TRBD2. J gave up 3 bases and V 4 bases, and 1 base lay outside the gene matches. The length of the CDR3 is 15 residues. CDR1 and CDR2 (germline): SGHRS, YFSETQ. For the CDR3, the DNA is TGCGCCAGCAGCCGGACTAGCGGGGACACCGGGGAGCTGTTTTTT. Translation: CASSRTSGDTGELFF.

This clonotype came up a few times. CDR3 DNA sequence: TGTGCCAGCAGCCCCGGGACAGGGTCCCACGAGCAGTACTTC. The encoded protein is CASSPGTGSHEQYF. The chain carries TRBV3-1 and TRBJ2-7; 9 bases line up with TRBD1. The trim removed 4 bases at V and 5 bases at J, leaving 6 bases unmatched. CDR1 is LGHDT and CDR2 is YNNKEL in the germline V gene (reference sequence). The CDR3 consists of 14 residues.

The V call is TRBV3-1, the J call TRBJ2-7; D unclear. V lost 0 bases and J lost 2, with 8 bases in between. The CDR3 has 14 amino acids. Germline CDR1 and CDR2: LGHDT and YNNKEL (reference sequence). As DNA, the CDR3 is TGTGCCAGCAGCCAAGATCAGGCTACCTACGAGCAGTACTTC. Translation: CASSQDQATYEQYF.

This clonotype came up many times. V usage is TRBV11-3 and J usage is TRBJ2-2; D not resolved. V shed 3 bases and J shed 1 base, with 6 bases lying between them. This CDR3 is built from 14 residues. Germline CDR1 reads SGHNT; CDR2 reads YENEEA. CDR3 sequence: CASSFGENTGELFF. The CDR3 DNA is TGTGCCAGCAGCTTTGGCGAGAACACCGGGGAGCTGTTTTTT.

In its sample, this clonotype was seen a few times. This sequence joins TRBV5-8 and TRBJ2-3, with D unclear. Germline CDR1 is SGHTS and CDR2 is YDEGEE. V was cut by 0 bases and J by 2 bases, with 10 bases left in between. The CDR3 runs 15 residues. Here the CDR3 DNA reads TGTGCCAGCAGCTTGGGTTTGGATACCACAGATACGCAGTATTTT. It specifies CASSLGLDTTDTQYF.

The rearrangement links TRBV7-8 to TRBJ2-3; 12 positions agree with TRBD2. Trimming removed 6 bases from V and 3 bases from J; junction bases left unmatched: 10. This CDR3 is 17 amino acids long. Germline-derived CDR1 and CDR2 are SGHVS and FQNEAQ. In DNA form, the CDR3 reads TGTGCCAGCAGTATAACACTGACTAGCGGGAGTACAGATACGCAGTATTTT. Protein sequence: CASSITLTSGSTDTQYF.

The chain combines TRBV28 with TRBJ1-5; D remains ambiguous. Germline CDR1 and CDR2: MDHEN and SYDVKM. CDR3 size: 17 residues. Trimming shortened V by 4 bases and J by 0 bases, and 16 bases separated the two germline ends. CDR3 sequence: CASSSSGSPYSNQPQHF. In DNA form, the CDR3 reads TGTGCCAGCAGTTCCTCGGGGAGCCCCTATAGCAATCAGCCCCAGCATTTT. The full variable domain, its missing parts supplied by reference TRBV28 and TRBJ1-5, is DVKVTQSSRYLVKRTGEKVFLECVQDMDHENMFWYRQDPGLGLRLIYFSYDVKMKEKGDIPEGYSVSREKKERFSLILESASTNQTSMYLCASSSSGSPYSNQPQHFGDGTRLSIL.

This chain's CDR3 is CASKPGTSNNEQFF. Here the CDR3 DNA reads TGTGCCAGTAAACCCGGGACTAGCAACAATGAGCAGTTCTTC. V usage is TRBV28 and J usage is TRBJ2-1; 9 positions match TRBD2. Germline CDR1 MDHEN, CDR2 SYDVKM. CDR3 length: 14 amino acids. The junction had 8 bases not matched to a gene; V was cut back by 9 bases and J by 5 bases. The whole variable domain, filled in from reference TRBV28 and TRBJ2-1, reads DVKVTQSSRYLVKRTGEKVFLECVQDMDHENMFWYRQDPGLGLRLIYFSYDVKMKEKGDIPEGYSVSREKKERFSLILESASTNQTSMYLCASKPGTSNNEQFFGPGTRLTVL.